Sequencing of this T cell receptor beta chain was carried out in a study of blood T cells in healthy people across ages. General observations from the study: With donor CMV status unknown, expanded clonotype changes were possibly confounded.

Alongside a J-beta primer mix, a sample-barcoded 5' primer served in a second PCR lasting roughly 6 to 12 cycles. In TCRdb, the 5' RACE reads were re-called with MiXCR into one record per CDR3 protein. The data show under 1,000,000 distinct CDR3 sequences, with 36% seen just once and approximately 12% held by the top ten. CDR1 is SEHNR and CDR2 is FQNEAQ in the germline V gene (reference sequence). The CDR3 contains 17 residues. The junction had 11 bases not matched to a gene; V was cut back by 3 bases and J by 5 bases. Details on this clonotype: Its antigen is not identified.

This clonotype originated in a man aged 18-30 years in good health. J is TRBJ2-5 and V is TRBV7-9, with 11 bases that match TRBD2. Material for sequencing was blood. The CDR3 protein is CASSFQLAGAHKETQYF. The CDR3 coding sequence is TGTGCCAGCAGCTTTCAACTAGCGGGGGCCCACAAGGAGACCCAGTACTTC. Looking up the rest from reference TRBV7-9 and TRBJ2-5 gives the full variable domain: DTGVSQNPRHKITKRGQNVTFRCDPISEHNRLYWYRQTLGQGPEFLTYFQNEAQLEKSRLLSDRFSAERPKGSFSTLEIQRTEQGDSAMYLCASSFQLAGAHKETQYFGPGTRLLVL.